The source of this T cell receptor beta chain is a study of OX40 agonist ivuxolimab in advanced cancers. Turning to the study itself: Three patients got partial responses; one had hepatocellular carcinoma and two had cutaneous melanoma.

CDR1 is MGHRA and CDR2 is YSYEKL in the germline V gene. V trimming: 3 bases; J trimming: 5 bases; junction bases outside the gene matches: 15. This CDR3 has 18 residues. Sequencing used immunoSEQ multiplex PCR; TCRdb keeps in-frame clones, though not all of them. The sample lists about 68,000 clones, around 90% occurring once. Study outcomes and limitations: Expanded peripheral T cells had an undetermined antigen specificity.

Patients were ruled out by autoimmune disease history or systemic immunosuppression. Peripheral blood came from all dose cohorts at three timepoints. In its sample, this clone was seen once. Its antigen is not known. The source of this sequence is an adult with an advanced solid tumor such as melanoma, head and neck, liver or kidney cancer. The chain uses TRBV4-1 and TRBJ2-5; 10 bases agree with TRBD1. Sequenced here: CD4+ or CD8+ T cells sorted from blood, sampled in a trial of the OX40 agonist ivuxolimab. The CDR3 region has the DNA TGCGCCAGCAGCCAGACAGTTCCGGGACAGGGGACACGGGAGACCCAGTACTTC. This gives the protein CASSQTVPGQGTRETQYF.